Reported below is one T cell receptor beta chain. Its antigen is currently unknown. The authors ran a second PCR of roughly 6 to 12 cycles using a sample-barcoded 5' primer and a J-beta primer mix. Each of the cDNA molecules was tagged by a template-switch adaptor with 12 random nucleotides. TCRdb fed the 5' RACE reads into MiXCR, producing one record per CDR3 protein. The repertoire consists of 1.5 million to 2 million distinct CDR3 sequences, with about 50% occurring once and the leading ten covering around 2.1%. The data were taken from a study of blood T cells in healthy people across ages. Study-wide results and caveats: Diversity was higher, and naive CD4+ cells more numerous, in long-lived donors than in aged donors.

Germline CDR1 MNHEY, CDR2 SVGEGT. CDR3 length: 12 amino acids. V was trimmed by 0 bases and J by 7 bases, leaving 7 bases between them. The chain recombines TRBV6-2 or TRBV6-3 with TRBJ2-7, with D uncertain. This receptor was obtained from a woman in her forties in good health. Sequenced input: blood. The CDR3 reads CASSYSNREQYF. The DNA for the CDR3 is TGTGCCAGCAGTTACTCGAATAGAGAGCAGTACTTC.